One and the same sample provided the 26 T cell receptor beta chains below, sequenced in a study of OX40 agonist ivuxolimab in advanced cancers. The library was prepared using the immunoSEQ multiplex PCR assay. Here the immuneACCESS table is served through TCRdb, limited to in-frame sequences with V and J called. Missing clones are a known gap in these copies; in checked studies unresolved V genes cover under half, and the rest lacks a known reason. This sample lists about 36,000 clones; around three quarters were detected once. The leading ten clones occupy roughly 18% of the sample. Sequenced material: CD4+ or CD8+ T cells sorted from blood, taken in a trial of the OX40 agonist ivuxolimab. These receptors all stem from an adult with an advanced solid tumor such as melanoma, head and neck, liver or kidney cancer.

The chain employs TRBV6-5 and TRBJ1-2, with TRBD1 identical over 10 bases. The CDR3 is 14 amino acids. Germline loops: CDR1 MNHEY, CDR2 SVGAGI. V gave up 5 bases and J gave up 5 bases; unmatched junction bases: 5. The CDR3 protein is CASSKPGQGYGYTF. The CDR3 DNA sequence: TGTGCCAGCAGTAAACCGGGACAGGGGTATGGCTACACCTTC.

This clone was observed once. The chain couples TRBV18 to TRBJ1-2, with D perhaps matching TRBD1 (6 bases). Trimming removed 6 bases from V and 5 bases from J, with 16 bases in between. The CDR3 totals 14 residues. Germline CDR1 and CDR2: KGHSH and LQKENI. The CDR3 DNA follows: TGTGCCAGCTCTCAAAAAGGACAGTTTTATGGCTACACCTTC. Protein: CASSQKGQFYGYTF.

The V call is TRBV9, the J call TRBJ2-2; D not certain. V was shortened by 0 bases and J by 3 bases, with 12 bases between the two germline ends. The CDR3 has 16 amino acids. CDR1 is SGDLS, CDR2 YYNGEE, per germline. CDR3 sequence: CASSVEASFYTGELFF. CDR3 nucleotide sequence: TGTGCCAGCAGCGTAGAAGCCTCATTCTACACCGGGGAGCTGTTTTTT. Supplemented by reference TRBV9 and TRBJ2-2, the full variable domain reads DSGVTQTPKHLITATGQRVTLRCSPRSGDLSVYWYQQSLDQGLQFLIQYYNGEERAKGNILERFSAQQFPDLHSELNLSSLELGDSALYFCASSVEASFYTGELFFGEGSRLTVL.

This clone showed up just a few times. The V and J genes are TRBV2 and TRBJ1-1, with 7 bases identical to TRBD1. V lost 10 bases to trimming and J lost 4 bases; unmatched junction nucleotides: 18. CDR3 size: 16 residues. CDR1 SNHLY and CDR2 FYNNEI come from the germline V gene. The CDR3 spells CATSGGTGAGFTEAFF. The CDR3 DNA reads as TGTGCCACCAGCGGGGGTACAGGGGCCGGTTTCACTGAAGCTTTCTTT.

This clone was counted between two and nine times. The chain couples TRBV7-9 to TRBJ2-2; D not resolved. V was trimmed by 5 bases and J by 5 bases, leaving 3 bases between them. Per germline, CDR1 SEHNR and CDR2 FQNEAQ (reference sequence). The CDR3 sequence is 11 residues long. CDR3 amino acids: CASSQTGELFF. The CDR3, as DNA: TGTGCCAGCAGCCAGACCGGGGAGCTGTTTTTT.

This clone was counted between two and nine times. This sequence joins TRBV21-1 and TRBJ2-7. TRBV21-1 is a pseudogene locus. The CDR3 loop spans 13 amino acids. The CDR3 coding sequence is TGTGCCAGCAGTCCCCCGGGGGCCCACGAGCAGTACGTC. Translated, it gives CASSPPGAHEQYV.

The CDR3, as DNA: TGTGCCAGCCGGGGCGGGTATGGCTACACCTTC. Its protein is CASRGGYGYTF. This chain uses TRBV6-5 with TRBJ1-2; a weak D match, TRBD1 (5 bases). Per germline, CDR1 MNHEY and CDR2 SVGAGI. The CDR3 runs 11 residues. Trimming took off 8 bases at V and 5 bases at J, with 9 bases between the two ends.

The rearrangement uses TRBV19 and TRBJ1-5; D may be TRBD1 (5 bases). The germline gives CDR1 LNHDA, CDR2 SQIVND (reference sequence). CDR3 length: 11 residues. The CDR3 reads CAGGDNQPQHF. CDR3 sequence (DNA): TGTGCGGGAGGGGACAATCAGCCCCAGCATTTT. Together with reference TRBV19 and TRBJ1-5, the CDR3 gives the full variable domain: DGGITQSPKYLFRKEGQNVTLSCEQNLNHDAMYWYRQDPGQGLRLIYYSQIVNDFQKGDIAEGYSVSREKKESFPLTVTSAQKNPTAFYLCAGGDNQPQHFGDGTRLSIL.

The DNA for the CDR3 is TGCAGCGTTGCCCTATCAGGAGGGGTCGGCGAAAAACTGTTTTTT. Translation gives CSVALSGGVGEKLFF. The chain carries TRBV29-1 and TRBJ1-4; D is possibly TRBD1 (5 bases). The CDR3 length is 15 residues. The V gene lost 4 bases and the J gene lost 8 bases, with 20 bases spanning the gap. Germline values: CDR1 SQVTM, CDR2 ANQGSEA.

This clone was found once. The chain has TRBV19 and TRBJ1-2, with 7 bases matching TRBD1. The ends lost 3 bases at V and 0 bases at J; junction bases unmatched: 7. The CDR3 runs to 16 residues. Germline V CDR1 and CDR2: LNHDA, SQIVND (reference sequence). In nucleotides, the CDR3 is TGTGCCAGTAGTATCCGACAGGGAGGGGCTAACTATGGCTACACCTTC. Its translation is CASSIRQGGANYGYTF.

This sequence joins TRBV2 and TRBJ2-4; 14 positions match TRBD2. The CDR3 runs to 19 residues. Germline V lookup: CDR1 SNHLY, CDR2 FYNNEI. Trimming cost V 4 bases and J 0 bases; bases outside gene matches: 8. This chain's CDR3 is CASSGTGLAGAIAKNIQYF. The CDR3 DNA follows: TGTGCCAGCAGTGGGACGGGACTAGCGGGGGCGATAGCCAAAAACATTCAGTACTTC.

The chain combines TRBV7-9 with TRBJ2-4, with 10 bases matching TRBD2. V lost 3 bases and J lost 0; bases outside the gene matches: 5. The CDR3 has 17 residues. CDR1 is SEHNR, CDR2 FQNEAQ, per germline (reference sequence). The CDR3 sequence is CASSLIAGGLAKNIQYF. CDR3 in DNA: TGTGCCAGCAGCTTGATAGCGGGGGGTCTAGCCAAAAACATTCAGTACTTC.

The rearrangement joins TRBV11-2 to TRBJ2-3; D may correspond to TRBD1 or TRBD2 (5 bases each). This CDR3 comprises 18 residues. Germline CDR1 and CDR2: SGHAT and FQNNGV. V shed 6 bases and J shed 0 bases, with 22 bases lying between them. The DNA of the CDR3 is TGTGCCAGCAGTTGGGGGACGCAAAAGGACCCTAGCACAGATACGCAGTATTTT. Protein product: CASSWGTQKDPSTDTQYF.

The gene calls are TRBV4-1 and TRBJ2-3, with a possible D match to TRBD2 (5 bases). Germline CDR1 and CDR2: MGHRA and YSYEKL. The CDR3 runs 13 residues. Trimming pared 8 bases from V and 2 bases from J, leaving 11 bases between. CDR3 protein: CASGRLPTDTQYF. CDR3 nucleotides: TGCGCCAGCGGGAGACTACCCACAGATACGCAGTATTTT.

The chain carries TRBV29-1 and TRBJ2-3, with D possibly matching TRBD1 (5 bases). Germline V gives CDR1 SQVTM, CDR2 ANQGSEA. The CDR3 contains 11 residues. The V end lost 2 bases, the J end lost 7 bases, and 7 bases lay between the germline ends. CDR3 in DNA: TGCAGCGTTGAATGGGGCTATACGCAGTATTTT. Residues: CSVEWGYTQYF.

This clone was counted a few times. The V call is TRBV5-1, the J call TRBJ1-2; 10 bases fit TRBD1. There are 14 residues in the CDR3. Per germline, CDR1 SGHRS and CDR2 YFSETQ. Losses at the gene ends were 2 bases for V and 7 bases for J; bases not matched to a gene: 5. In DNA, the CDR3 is TGCGCCAGCAGCTTAGGGACAGGGGAGTTTGGCTACACCTTC. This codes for CASSLGTGEFGYTF.

As DNA, the CDR3 is TGTGCCAGCAGCGTAGTAGGCGGGGCGAACAATGAGCAGTTCTTC. Translating it yields CASSVVGGANNEQFF. The genes are TRBV9 and TRBJ2-1; D possibly corresponds to TRBD2 (6 bases). The V gene lost 0 bases and the J gene lost 5 bases, with 12 bases spanning the gap. CDR3 length: 15 amino acids. CDR1 and CDR2 from the germline V gene are SGDLS and YYNGEE.

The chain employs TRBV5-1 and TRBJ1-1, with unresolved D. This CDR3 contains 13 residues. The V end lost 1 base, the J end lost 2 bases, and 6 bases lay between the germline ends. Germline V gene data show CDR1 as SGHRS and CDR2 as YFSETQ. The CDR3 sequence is CASSLQDNTEAFF. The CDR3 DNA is TGCGCCAGCAGCTTGCAGGATAACACTGAAGCTTTCTTT.

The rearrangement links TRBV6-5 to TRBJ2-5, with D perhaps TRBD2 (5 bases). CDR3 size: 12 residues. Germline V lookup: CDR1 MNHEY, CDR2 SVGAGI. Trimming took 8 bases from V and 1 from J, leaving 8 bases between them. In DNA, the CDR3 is TGTGCCAGCCGGGAAGGCCAAGAGACCCAGTACTTC. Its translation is CASREGQETQYF.

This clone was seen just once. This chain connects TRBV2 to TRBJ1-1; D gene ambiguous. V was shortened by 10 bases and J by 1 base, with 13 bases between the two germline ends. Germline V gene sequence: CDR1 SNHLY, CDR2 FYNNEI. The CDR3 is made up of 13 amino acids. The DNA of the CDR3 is TGTGCCACAAAACTGAGGGCGAACACTGAAGCTTTCTTT. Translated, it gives CATKLRANTEAFF.

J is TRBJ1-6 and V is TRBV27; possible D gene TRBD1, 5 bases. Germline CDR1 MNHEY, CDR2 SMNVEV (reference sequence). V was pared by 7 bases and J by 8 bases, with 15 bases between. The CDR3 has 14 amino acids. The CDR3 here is CASNLRDGYSPLHF. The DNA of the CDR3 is TGTGCCAGCAACCTCCGGGACGGATATTCACCCCTCCACTTT.

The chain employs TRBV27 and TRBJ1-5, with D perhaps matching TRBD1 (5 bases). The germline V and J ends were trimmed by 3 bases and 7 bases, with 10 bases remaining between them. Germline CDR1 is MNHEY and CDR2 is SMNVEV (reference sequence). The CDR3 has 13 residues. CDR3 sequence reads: CASSFQRGQPQHF. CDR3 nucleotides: TGTGCCAGCAGTTTTCAAAGGGGACAGCCCCAGCATTTT.

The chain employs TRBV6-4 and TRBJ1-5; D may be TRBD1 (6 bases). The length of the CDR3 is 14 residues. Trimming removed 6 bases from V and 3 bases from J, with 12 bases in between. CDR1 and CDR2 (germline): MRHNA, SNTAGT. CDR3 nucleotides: TGTGCCAGCAGAGCGAGGGGGGACAATCAGCCCCAGCATTTT. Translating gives CASRARGDNQPQHF.

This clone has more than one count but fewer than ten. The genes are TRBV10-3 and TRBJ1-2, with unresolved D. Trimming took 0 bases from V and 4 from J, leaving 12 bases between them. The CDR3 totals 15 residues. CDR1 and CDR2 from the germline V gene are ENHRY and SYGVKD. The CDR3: CAISESAGYSYGYTF. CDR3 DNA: TGTGCCATCAGTGAGTCGGCCGGGTATAGCTATGGCTACACCTTC.

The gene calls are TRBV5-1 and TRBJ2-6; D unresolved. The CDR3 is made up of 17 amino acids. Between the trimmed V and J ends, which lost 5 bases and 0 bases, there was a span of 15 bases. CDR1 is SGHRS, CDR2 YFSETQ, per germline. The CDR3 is CASSFNPTSSGANVLTF. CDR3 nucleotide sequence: TGCGCCAGCAGTTTTAACCCCACATCCTCTGGGGCCAACGTCCTGACTTTC.

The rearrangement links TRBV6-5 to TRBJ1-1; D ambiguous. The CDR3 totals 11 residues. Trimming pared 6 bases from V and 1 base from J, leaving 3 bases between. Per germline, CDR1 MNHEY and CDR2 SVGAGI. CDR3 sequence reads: CASRRNTEAFF. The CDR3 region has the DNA TGTGCCAGCAGGAGGAACACTGAAGCTTTCTTT.